A single sample gave rise to the 9 T cell receptor beta chains below, sequenced in a study of cytomegalovirus exposure and HLA in healthy donors. A multiplex PCR was run with 60 Vbeta primers and 13 Jbeta primers. TCRdb keeps only in-frame clones here, not all; method: immunoSEQ multiplex PCR. Of 150,000 to 200,000 clones in the sample, around 85% are singletons; the top ten hold 1%. The specimen was PBMCs. All receptors derive from a boy between 2 and 15 years old in good health and CMV-seronegative.

This chain connects TRBV21-1 to TRBJ2-2; TRBD2 reflects the table's D call only, with no check against the DNA. TRBV21-1 is marked as a pseudogene. The CDR3 is made up of 17 amino acids. The CDR3 reads CASSLHLAGNSTGELFF. The CDR3 DNA reads as TGTGCCAGCAGCCTCCATCTAGCGGGGAATTCCACCGGGGAGCTGTTTTTT.

This sequence joins TRBV13 and TRBJ1-1, with D maybe TRBD1 (5 bases). Germline assignment: CDR1 PRHDT and CDR2 FYEKMQ (reference sequence). This CDR3 comprises 16 residues. V lost 5 bases and J lost 2, with 18 bases in between. The CDR3 sequence is CASSPQGAGRNTEAFF. CDR3 in DNA: TGTGCCAGCAGCCCGCAGGGAGCGGGGAGAAACACTGAAGCTTTCTTT.

This sequence joins TRBV5-6 and TRBJ1-2; D is unclear. This CDR3 contains 15 residues. Trimming took 4 bases from V and 4 from J, leaving 17 bases between them. CDR1 is SGHDT, CDR2 YYEEEE, per germline. DNA of the CDR3: TGTGCCAGCAGCCCCCGCGGAGCCACGGCCTATGGCTACACCTTC. It specifies CASSPRGATAYGYTF.

This chain links TRBV7-9 with TRBJ2-4; TRBD1 agrees at 11 bases. V gave up 3 bases and J gave up 8 bases; unmatched junction bases: 6. Germline CDR1 reads SEHNR; CDR2 reads FQNEAQ (reference sequence). CDR3 length equals 15 residues. The CDR3 is CASSFGDRGIHIQYF. The DNA for the CDR3 is TGTGCCAGCAGCTTTGGGGACAGGGGGATCCACATTCAGTACTTC.

The rearrangement uses TRBV30 and TRBJ2-1; 9 bases are shared with TRBD2. The V gene's germline CDR1 is GTSNPN and CDR2 SVGIG (reference sequence). The CDR3 runs 18 residues. V trimming: 5 bases; J trimming: 4 bases; junction bases outside the gene matches: 18. The CDR3 DNA reads TGTGCCTGGGATACCTTGGGGGACCTAGCGGGAAAGTACAATGAGCAGTTCTTC. It yields the protein CAWDTLGDLAGKYNEQFF.

The rearrangement joins TRBV5-1 to TRBJ2-1, with 8 nucleotides matching TRBD1. The V gene's germline CDR1 is SGHRS and CDR2 YFSETQ. The CDR3 extends over 16 amino acids. V lost 0 bases, J lost 10 bases, and 12 bases stayed unmatched. In nucleotides, the CDR3 is TGCGCCAGCAGCTTGGATTTCAGGGGGCATAGTGAGGAGCAGTTCTTC. Its translation: CASSLDFRGHSEEQFF. Using reference TRBV5-1 and TRBJ2-1 for the parts outside the CDR3, the full variable domain is KAGVTQTPRYLIKTRGQQVTLSCSPISGHRSVSWYQQTPGQGLQFLFEYFSETQRNKGNFPGRFSGRQFSNSRSEMNVSTLELGDSALYLCASSLDFRGHSEEQFFGPGTRLTVL.

In this sample, this clone turned up once. The CDR3 DNA sequence: TGTGCCAGCAGCCCAGTCTTGGGGGCGGCTGGAAACACCATATATTTT. It translates to CASSPVLGAAGNTIYF. The V and J genes are TRBV28 and TRBJ1-3; D perhaps matches TRBD1 (6 bases). Germline V CDR1 and CDR2: MDHEN, SYDVKM. V gave up 6 bases and J gave up 2 bases, with 17 bases separating them. The CDR3 covers 16 residues.

The chain recombines TRBV7-6 with TRBJ2-5, with TRBD2 identical over 10 bases. The V gene end was trimmed by 5 bases and the J gene end by 3 bases; junction bases not matched to a gene: 6. This CDR3 is built from 15 residues. The germline CDR1 and CDR2 sequences are SGHVS and FNYEAQ. CDR3 in amino acids: CASSLGGLAEETQYF. The CDR3 region has the DNA TGTGCCAGCAGCCTAGGAGGACTAGCGGAAGAGACCCAGTACTTC.

This clone was seen a handful of times. This chain uses TRBV7-9 with TRBJ1-4; possibly TRBD1 for D (6 bases). There are 14 residues in the CDR3. CDR1 is SEHNR, CDR2 FQNEAQ, per germline (reference sequence). Trimming left V 5 bases short and J 0 bases short, with 7 bases between. The chain's CDR3 is CASSRTATNEKLFF. The CDR3 nucleotides are TGTGCCAGCAGCCGGACAGCAACTAATGAAAAACTGTTTTTT.